The sequence of this T cell receptor beta chain was determined in a study of memory CD4+ T cells and cytomegalovirus serostatus. Study-level background: Donors were healthy Belgian adults, 10 or so CMV seropositive and about 24 seronegative. Regarding the study as a whole: Suggested: most of the CMV-linked TCR signature lies in CD4+ memory cells.

Repertoires were generated with immunoSEQ multiplex PCR, while TCRdb's copy carries only in-frame clones and drops some. The repertoire consists of approximately 44,000 clones, with 76% occurring once and the leading ten covering 1.5% to 2.5%. This clone has just one count. Its antigen is still unknown. The length of the CDR3 is 14 residues. The V gene's germline CDR1 is MDHEN and CDR2 SYDVKM. V was pared by 6 bases and J by 4 bases, with 15 bases between. The sort gate was single viable CD3+CD4+CD8-CD45RO+ cells for memory CD4+ T cells. This TCR derives from an adult in good health and CMV-seronegative. The sequencing sample was made of memory CD4+ T cells from blood. The chain uses TRBV28 and TRBJ2-5; weak D call: TRBD1 (6 bases). The CDR3 is CASSRGQSLETQYF. As DNA, the CDR3 is TGTGCCAGCAGCCGAGGACAGAGCTTAGAGACCCAGTACTTC.